Only a few counts were recorded for the clone carrying this TCR beta chain. Its antigen remains unknown. This specimen belongs to a study of blood T cells in healthy people across ages. Findings and caveats of the study: Roughly linearly, TCR beta diversity per million T cells fell as age increased. Compared with aged donors, long-lived donors showed fewer expanded clones, suggesting selection.

Per sample, extraction of total RNA gave at least 6 micrograms in every case. It was with a sample-barcoded 5' primer and a J-beta primer mix that a second PCR of roughly 6 to 11 cycles was run. Every cDNA molecule carried a tag from a template-switch adaptor bearing 12 random nucleotides. One entry per CDR3 protein results from TCRdb running MiXCR on the 5' RACE reads. The sample carries about 640,000 distinct CDR3 sequences, 58% recorded once. Germline values: CDR1 MGHDK, CDR2 SYGVNS. V dropped 10 bases and J dropped 9 bases, with 25 bases sitting between them. This CDR3 region has 16 residues. The sequence came from a man aged 60 to 69 in good health. V and J are TRBV25-1 and TRBJ2-6; D not certain. Specimen: blood. The CDR3 bases are TGTGCCATGCGACTCCCGGGCTCCAACCTTTTCAACGTCCTGACTTTC. Amino acids: CAMRLPGSNLFNVLTF.